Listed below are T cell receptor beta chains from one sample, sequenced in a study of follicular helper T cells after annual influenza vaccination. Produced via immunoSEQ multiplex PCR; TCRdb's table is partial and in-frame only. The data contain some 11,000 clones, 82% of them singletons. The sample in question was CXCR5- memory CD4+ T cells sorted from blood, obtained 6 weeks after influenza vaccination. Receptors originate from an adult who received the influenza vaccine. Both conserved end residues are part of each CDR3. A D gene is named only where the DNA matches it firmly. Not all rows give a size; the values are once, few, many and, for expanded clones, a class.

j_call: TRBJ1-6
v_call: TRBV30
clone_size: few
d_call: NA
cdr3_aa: CAWSVRQNSPLHF
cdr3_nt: TGTGCCTGGAGTGTACGGCAAAATTCACCCCTCCACTTT

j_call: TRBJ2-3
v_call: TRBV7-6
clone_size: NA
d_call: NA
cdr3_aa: CASSLGPSTDTQYF
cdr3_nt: TGTGCCAGCAGCTTAGGTCCTAGCACAGATACGCAGTATTTT

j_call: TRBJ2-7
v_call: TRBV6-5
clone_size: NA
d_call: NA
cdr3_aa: CASSYSISGAYEQYF
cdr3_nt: TGTGCCAGCAGTTACTCGATTTCCGGAGCCTACGAGCAGTACTTC

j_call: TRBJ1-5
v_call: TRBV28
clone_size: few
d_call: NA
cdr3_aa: CASSLEGRPQHF
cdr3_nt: TGTGCCAGCAGTTTAGAAGGGAGGCCCCAGCATTTT

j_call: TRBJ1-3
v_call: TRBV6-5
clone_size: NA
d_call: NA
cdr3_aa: CASSREIGSGNTIYF
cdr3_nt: TGTGCCAGCAGTAGGGAGATTGGCTCTGGAAACACCATATATTTT

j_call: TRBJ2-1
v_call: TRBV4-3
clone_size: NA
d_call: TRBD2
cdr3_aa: CASSSGLAGWDEQFF
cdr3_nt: TGCGCCAGCAGCAGCGGACTAGCGGGGTGGGATGAGCAGTTCTTC

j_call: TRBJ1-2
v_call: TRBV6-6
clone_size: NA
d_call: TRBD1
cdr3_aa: CASSPRTGGVYGYTF
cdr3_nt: TGTGCCAGCAGTCCCAGGACAGGGGGAGTCTATGGCTACACCTTC

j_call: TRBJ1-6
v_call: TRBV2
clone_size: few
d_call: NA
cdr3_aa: CASSGAVGANSPLHF
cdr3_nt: TGTGCCAGCAGTGGGGCGGTGGGGGCCAATTCACCCCTCCACTTT

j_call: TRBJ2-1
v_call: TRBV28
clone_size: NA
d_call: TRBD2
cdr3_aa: CASSLGSGGYNEQFF
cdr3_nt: TGTGCCAGCAGTTTAGGTAGCGGGGGTTACAATGAGCAGTTCTTC

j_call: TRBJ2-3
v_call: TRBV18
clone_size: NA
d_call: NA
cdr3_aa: CASSPPVSGADTQYF
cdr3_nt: TGTGCCAGCTCACCACCAGTTAGCGGAGCGGATACGCAGTATTTT

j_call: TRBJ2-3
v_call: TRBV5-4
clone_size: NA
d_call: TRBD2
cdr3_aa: CASSRWSGASTDTQYF
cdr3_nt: TGTGCCAGCAGCCGTTGGAGCGGGGCTAGCACAGATACGCAGTATTTT

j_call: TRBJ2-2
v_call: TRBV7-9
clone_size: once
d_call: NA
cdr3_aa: CASSPSGGPNTGELFF
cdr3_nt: TGTGCCAGCAGCCCCTCCGGGGGCCCCAACACCGGGGAGCTGTTTTTT

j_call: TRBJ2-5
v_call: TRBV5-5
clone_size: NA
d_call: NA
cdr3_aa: CASSWGPPVEETQYF
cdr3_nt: TGTGCCAGCAGCTGGGGACCGCCGGTAGAGGAGACCCAGTACTTC

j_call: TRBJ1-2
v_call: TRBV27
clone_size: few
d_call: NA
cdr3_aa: CASSLGREDYGYTF
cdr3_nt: TGTGCCAGCAGTTTAGGCAGGGAGGACTATGGCTACACCTTC

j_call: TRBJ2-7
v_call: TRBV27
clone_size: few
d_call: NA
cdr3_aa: CASPRNETYEQYF
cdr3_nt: TGTGCCAGTCCTCGGAATGAGACCTACGAGCAGTACTTC